A selection of T cell receptor beta chains follows, all from one sample in a study of Graves' ophthalmopathy and Graves' hyperthyroidism. TCRdb called the multiplex PCR reads again in MiXCR, with one record for every CDR3 protein. The table shows 620,000 or so distinct CDR3 sequences, with over 20% occurring only once. Input material: peripheral blood. The source is a young woman with stable Graves' hyperthyroidism. Some clones in this sample may be carry-over from other donors' samples. CDR3s include the opening cysteine and the closing phenylalanine or tryptophan. The D gene is left open where the match is weak.

D gene: NA; V gene: TRBV19; CDR3 protein: CASTNTGELFF
D gene: NA; V gene: TRBV11-2; CDR3 protein: CASRYGGSSYNSPLHF
D gene: NA; V gene: TRBV30; CDR3 protein: CAWVDSLYAGYTF
D gene: NA; V gene: TRBV6-5; CDR3 protein: CASSYGEDAYEQYF
D gene: NA; V gene: TRBV13; CDR3 protein: CASSPVDTKNIKYF
D gene: NA; V gene: TRBV6-1; CDR3 protein: CASRQTWQSNQPQHF
D gene: TRBD2; V gene: TRBV11-2; CDR3 protein: CASSHPSGSAKNIKYF
D gene: NA; V gene: TRBV25-1; CDR3 protein: CASSGPGRSPYEQYF
D gene: TRBD1; V gene: TRBV20-1; CDR3 protein: CSAKRGTGGRYEQYF
D gene: TRBD1; V gene: TRBV20-1; CDR3 protein: CSARRAGGPLEQYF
D gene: TRBD1; V gene: TRBV3-1; CDR3 protein: CASSQGTGGTEACF
D gene: TRBD1; V gene: TRBV7-9; CDR3 protein: CASSLGQGPAFF
D gene: TRBD2; V gene: TRBV5-1; CDR3 protein: CASSLWTSGSSYEQYF
D gene: NA; V gene: TRBV6-1; CDR3 protein: CASTTSRGGAYEQYF
D gene: NA; V gene: TRBV12-3/TRBV12-4; CDR3 protein: CASSLSGVNTGGLFF
D gene: NA; V gene: TRBV13; CDR3 protein: CASSSRLQGFFTEAFF
D gene: NA; V gene: TRBV7-9; CDR3 protein: CASSLDSKFEAFF
D gene: NA; V gene: TRBV20-1; CDR3 protein: CSGARRAYEQYF
D gene: NA; V gene: TRBV5-1; CDR3 protein: CASSLSGWQTEAFF
D gene: NA; V gene: TRBV6-2/TRBV6-3; CDR3 protein: CASSYESGINQPQHF
D gene: NA; V gene: TRBV12-3/TRBV12-4; CDR3 protein: CASLAGNEQYF
D gene: TRBD2; V gene: TRBV7-2; CDR3 protein: CASSQRESYEQYF
D gene: NA; V gene: TRBV7-3; CDR3 protein: CASSPQVAAFGEQYF
D gene: TRBD1; V gene: TRBV7-3; CDR3 protein: CASSPGQGVTGELFF
D gene: NA; V gene: TRBV28; CDR3 protein: CATNWGGTSTEAFF
D gene: TRBD1; V gene: TRBV5-1; CDR3 protein: CASSREHRGEFYTEAFF
D gene: TRBD2; V gene: TRBV6-5; CDR3 protein: CASSYGGGFNGQYF
D gene: NA; V gene: TRBV24-1; CDR3 protein: CATSDFDGQNRQYF
D gene: NA; V gene: TRBV5-1; CDR3 protein: CASSWDGNTEAFF
D gene: NA; V gene: TRBV25-1; CDR3 protein: CARGQVNQPQHF
D gene: TRBD2; V gene: TRBV10-3; CDR3 protein: CAISESRLAGGGETQYF
D gene: NA; V gene: TRBV12-3/TRBV12-4; CDR3 protein: CASSFGIGRETQYF
D gene: TRBD2; V gene: TRBV20-1; CDR3 protein: CSARGAVAGRAYSYEQYF
D gene: TRBD2; V gene: TRBV29-1; CDR3 protein: CSVVRGSGSGETQYF
D gene: TRBD2; V gene: TRBV20-1; CDR3 protein: CSAWTSGRGAYEQYF
D gene: NA; V gene: TRBV5-1; CDR3 protein: CASSLRAAGNTEAFF